These 8 T cell receptor beta chains were all obtained from the same sample, sequenced in a study of T cell responses to AZD1222 COVID-19 vaccine (dated by TCRdb to about 2021). What the time point label conveys for this sample: about 28 days (+/-7) after the second vaccine dose. Libraries were built with the immunoSEQ multiplex PCR assay. TCRdb carries this immuneACCESS record with in-frame sequences only. Its versions omit some clonotypes, under half of them owing to an unresolved V gene in the studies checked, with the rest unexplained. The sample includes 100,000 to 150,000 clones, with 84% observed a single time. In total, the top ten clones hold around 27% of the sample. The input for sequencing was peripheral blood, taken 28 days after the second AZD1222 dose. Every receptor here comes from an adult who received the AZD1222 COVID-19 vaccine.

The V and J genes are TRBV3-1 (or the pseudogene TRBV3-2) and TRBJ2-6, with D unclear. There are 13 residues in the CDR3. CDR1 and CDR2 from the germline V gene are LGHDT and YNNKEL (reference sequence). Trimming stripped 7 bases from V and 0 bases from J, with 4 bases between. The CDR3 protein is CASTSSGANVLTF. CDR3 DNA: TGTGCCAGCACCAGCTCTGGGGCCAACGTCCTGACTTTC.

The chain links TRBV11-2 to TRBJ2-7, with 11 bases aligning to TRBD1. CDR1 is SGHAT and CDR2 is FQNNGV in the germline V gene. The ends lost 4 bases at V and 4 bases at J; junction bases unmatched: 9. This CDR3 has 16 residues. CDR3 amino acids: CASSSRSGTGGYEQYF. In DNA form, the CDR3 reads TGTGCCAGCAGCTCCCGCTCGGGGACAGGGGGATACGAGCAGTACTTC.

The gene calls are TRBV2 and TRBJ2-3; 8 bases are a match to TRBD2. Germline CDR1 is SNHLY and CDR2 is FYNNEI. CDR3 length: 15 amino acids. Losses at the gene ends were 2 bases for V and 8 bases for J; bases not matched to a gene: 9. The CDR3 DNA follows: TGTGCCAGCAGTGAAAGTGCGGGGGGTATCAGTACGCAGTATTTT. Its protein product is CASSESAGGISTQYF.

V usage is TRBV5-1 and J usage is TRBJ1-1, with D unresolved. This CDR3 has 14 residues. In germline, CDR1 is SGHRS, CDR2 YFSETQ. V was cut by 4 bases and J by 6 bases, with 16 bases left in between. The chain's CDR3 is CASSPLTWPPEAFF. Here the CDR3 DNA reads TGCGCCAGCAGCCCGCTGACTTGGCCCCCTGAAGCTTTCTTT.

This chain links TRBV6-1 with TRBJ2-5; D may be TRBD2 (6 bases). CDR1 MNHNS and CDR2 SASEGT come from the germline V gene. The CDR3 is made up of 14 amino acids. V was clipped by 6 bases and J by 4 bases, with 15 bases between them. The CDR3 here is CASRPVAARETQYF. The DNA for the CDR3 is TGTGCCAGCAGGCCGGTAGCGGCGCGAGAGACCCAGTACTTC.

This clone was detected only once. The chain links TRBV28 to TRBJ2-7; 7 positions match TRBD2. The germline V gene has CDR1 MDHEN and CDR2 SYDVKM. The CDR3 is 15 amino acids. V was pared by 6 bases and J by 1 base, with 9 bases of the junction left unmatched. CDR3 residues: CASSPRLAISYEQYF. DNA of the CDR3: TGTGCCAGCAGCCCTCGACTAGCCATATCCTACGAGCAGTACTTC.

The J gene is TRBJ2-1, the V gene TRBV6-6, with TRBD1 as a possible D gene (6 bases). This CDR3 region has 14 residues. Germline assignment: CDR1 MNHNY and CDR2 SVGAGI (reference sequence). The V end lost 6 bases, the J end lost 2 bases, and 11 bases lay between the germline ends. The CDR3 is CASRQGNPYNEQFF. In DNA, the CDR3 is TGTGCCAGCAGACAGGGTAACCCCTACAATGAGCAGTTCTTC.

The genes are TRBV5-1 and TRBJ2-1; the D gene is possibly TRBD1 (5 bases). The CDR3 sequence is 14 residues long. Germline assignment: CDR1 SGHRS and CDR2 YFSETQ. Trimming took off 0 bases at V and 8 bases at J, with 12 bases between the two ends. CDR3 loop: CASSLDGRAHEQFF. The DNA for the CDR3 is TGCGCCAGCAGCTTGGATGGCAGGGCGCATGAGCAGTTCTTC.